This T cell receptor (beta chain) was identified in a study of blood T cell repertoires in COVID-19. As for the study in general: The United States, Italy and Spain were the sources of the acute and convalescent COVID-19 samples.

Produced via immunoSEQ multiplex PCR; TCRdb's table is partial and in-frame only. This table holds 180,000 or so clones, 90% found once. Sequencing input: peripheral blood. This sequence originates from a man aged 50-59 years with acute or convalescent COVID-19.

CDR3 loop: CASSFTGTGFSGANVLTF. CDR3 bases: TGTGCCAGCTCATTCACCGGGACAGGGTTCTCTGGGGCCAACGTCCTGACTTTC. V and J are TRBV18 and TRBJ2-6; 9 positions agree with TRBD1. This CDR3 has 18 amino acids. Germline V lookup: CDR1 KGHSH, CDR2 LQKENI. V shed 5 bases, J shed 0 bases, and the junction held 8 bases outside the gene matches.